These 21 T cell receptor beta chains were sequenced from one sample in a study of post-analysis software for immune sequencing data. These receptors have no identified antigens. Unique molecular identifiers were built into the TCR beta cDNA libraries. One entry per CDR3 protein, called by TCRdb with MiXCR from the PCR reads. The data show approximately 730,000 distinct CDR3 sequences, 25% to 30% seen once. Regarding the study as a whole: Patients carried roughly five TRBV segments more frequently than controls did, and TRBV5-6, TRBV5-1 and TRBV20-1 were among them.

The material sequenced was blood. The receptors here all came from a girl under 18 with multiple sclerosis.

The rearrangement uses TRBV9 and TRBJ1-1, with D maybe TRBD1 (5 bases). The length of the CDR3 is 15 residues. Germline V gene lookup returns CDR1 SGDLS and CDR2 YYNGEE. Trimming cost V 4 bases and J 5 bases, with 18 bases left between them. Written as DNA, the CDR3 is TGTGCCAGCAGCCCACGACGGACACCCGGGACTGAAGCTTTCTTT. Amino acid sequence: CASSPRRTPGTEAFF.

The CDR3 DNA is TGCAGCCTAAACCGGGACAGGGCCAACATTCAGTACTTC. Amino acids: CSLNRDRANIQYF. The J gene is TRBJ2-4, the V gene TRBV29-1; 9 bases line up with TRBD1. The germline V gene encodes CDR1 SQVTM and CDR2 ANQGSEA. V shed 8 bases and J 7 bases; nucleotides not matched to a gene: 9. The CDR3 runs 13 residues.

This chain connects TRBV6-2 or TRBV6-3 to TRBJ1-2; D unresolved. The CDR3 runs 14 residues. V lost 1 base and J 7 bases, leaving 13 bases between the germline ends. Germline V gene lookup returns CDR1 MNHEY and CDR2 SVGEGT. The CDR3 DNA sequence: TGTGCCAGCAGTTACTACAGTGCCGTATTTGGCTACACCTTC. Translated: CASSYYSAVFGYTF.

This clonotype was recorded at least ten times. The rearrangement joins TRBV6-6 to TRBJ2-7; D gene uncertain. Germline V gene lookup returns CDR1 MNHNY and CDR2 SVGAGI (reference sequence). This CDR3 is 12 amino acids long. V was clipped by 0 bases and J by 1 base, with 1 base between them. The CDR3 is CASSYSSYEQYF. Written as DNA, the CDR3 is TGTGCCAGCAGTTACTCGTCCTACGAGCAGTACTTC.

V and J are TRBV7-2 and TRBJ2-5; 10 positions match TRBD1. CDR3 length equals 16 residues. CDR1 SGHTA and CDR2 FQGNSA come from the germline V gene. Trimming at V came to 4 bases and at J to 9 bases, leaving 14 bases not matched to a gene. CDR3: CASSSMTGGRREAQYF. CDR3 bases: TGTGCCAGCAGCTCAATGACAGGGGGCAGGAGGGAGGCCCAGTACTTC.

V is TRBV7-2 and J is TRBJ2-5; TRBD1 agrees at 9 bases. Per germline, CDR1 SGHTA and CDR2 FQGNSA. The V segment lost 3 bases and the J segment 4 bases; nucleotides outside the gene matches: 6. The CDR3 runs 15 residues. The CDR3 here is CASSFTGGVGETQYF. As DNA, the CDR3 is TGTGCCAGCAGCTTTACAGGGGGCGTGGGAGAGACCCAGTACTTC.

The V call is TRBV9, the J call TRBJ2-7; no clear D gene. CDR1 is SGDLS and CDR2 is YYNGEE in the germline V gene. V lost 0 bases to trimming and J lost 3 bases, with 10 bases between them. The CDR3 runs to 14 residues. CDR3 coding DNA: TGTGCCAGCAGCGTAGCTGGGCAGCTCTACGAGCAGTACTTC. Residues: CASSVAGQLYEQYF.

Only a few counts were recorded for this clonotype. This chain connects TRBV12-5 to TRBJ2-7; D is undetermined. This CDR3 region has 12 residues. The V gene's germline CDR1 is LGHNT and CDR2 FRNRAP. Trimming left V 5 bases short and J 2 bases short, with 7 bases between. In DNA form, the CDR3 reads TGTGCTAGTGGTACAGTCCCCTACGAGCAGTACTTC. Residues: CASGTVPYEQYF.

A single count supports this clonotype. The rearrangement links TRBV28 to TRBJ1-1; a possible D gene is TRBD1 (6 bases). The V gene's germline CDR1 is MDHEN and CDR2 SYDVKM. The CDR3 has 14 residues. Trimming removed 6 bases from V and 3 bases from J, with 14 bases in between. The CDR3 nucleotides are TGTGCCAGCAGCCAATACAGGGAGGACACTGAAGCTTTCTTT. The encoded protein is CASSQYREDTEAFF.

The V gene is TRBV7-8, the J gene TRBJ2-5; D may be TRBD2 (6 bases). Trimming took 4 bases from V and 10 from J, leaving 19 bases between them. The germline V gene has CDR1 SGHVS and CDR2 FQNEAQ. The CDR3 consists of 14 residues. In DNA form, the CDR3 reads TGTGCCAGCAGCTGGGACTCCTCGCATAAGGTCCAGTACTTC. It specifies CASSWDSSHKVQYF. Supplemented by reference TRBV7-8 and TRBJ2-5, the full variable domain reads GAGVSQSPRYKVAKRGQDVALRCDPISGHVSLFWYQQALGQGPEFLTYFQNEAQLDKSGLPSDRFFAERPEGSVSTLKIQRTQQEDSAVYLCASSWDSSHKVQYFGPGTRLLVL.

The chain joins TRBV28 to TRBJ2-4; D is uncertain. Per the germline V gene, CDR1 is MDHEN and CDR2 is SYDVKM. Trimming took off 6 bases at V and 5 bases at J, with 11 bases between the two ends. CDR3 length: 13 amino acids. The DNA of the CDR3 is TGTGCCAGCAGGGTTGTGGCCGAAAACATTCAGTACTTC. Protein sequence: CASRVVAENIQYF.

The chain employs TRBV4-3 and TRBJ2-3; 9 positions match TRBD1. Germline-derived CDR1 and CDR2 are LGHNA and YSLEER. This CDR3 has 16 residues. Germline trimming cut 4 bases from V and 4 bases from J; bases unmatched to any gene: 9. CDR3 nucleotides: TGCGCCAGCAGCCCGGGGACAGGGAAATGGGCAGATACGCAGTATTTT. Residues: CASSPGTGKWADTQYF.

The chain is built from TRBV29-1 and TRBJ2-4; D call uncertain. This CDR3 is built from 13 residues. The V end lost 8 bases, the J end lost 0 bases, and 11 bases lay between the germline ends. The germline CDR1 and CDR2 sequences are SQVTM and ANQGSEA. The CDR3 DNA reads TGCAGCACTTGCGAATTAGCCAAAAACATTCAGTACTTC. Encoded protein: CSTCELAKNIQYF. Filled out from reference TRBV29-1 and TRBJ2-4, the complete variable domain reads SAVISQKPSRDICQRGTSLTIQCQVDSQVTMMFWYRQQPGQSLTLIATANQGSEATYESGFVIDKFPISRPNLTFSTLTVSNMSPEDSSIYLCSTCELAKNIQYFGAGTRLSVL.

This clonotype has a handful of counts. This rearrangement joins TRBV5-1 to TRBJ1-1; perhaps TRBD1 as D (5 bases). CDR1 SGHRS and CDR2 YFSETQ come from the germline V gene. Trimming stripped 0 bases from V and 5 bases from J, with 14 bases between. The CDR3 sequence is 15 residues long. The chain's CDR3 is CASSLVGVEGTEAFF. CDR3 DNA: TGCGCCAGCAGCTTGGTGGGGGTCGAGGGGACTGAAGCTTTCTTT.

This clonotype was counted between two and nine times. This sequence joins TRBV4-1 and TRBJ2-4, with a tentative D call TRBD2 (5 bases). V lost 0 bases and J 1 base, leaving 13 bases between the germline ends. The CDR3 is 17 amino acids. CDR1 and CDR2 from the germline V gene are MGHRA and YSYEKL. The CDR3, as DNA: TGCGCCAGCAGCCAAGAAGTCATGGGGAGCGCCAAAAACATTCAGTACTTC. Protein product: CASSQEVMGSAKNIQYF.

V is TRBV7-2 and J is TRBJ2-3, with 12 nucleotides matching TRBD2. V shed 5 bases and J 4 bases; nucleotides not matched to a gene: 7. The CDR3 length is 16 residues. The germline V gene has CDR1 SGHTA and CDR2 FQGNSA. The CDR3 loop reads CASSLRTSGIPDTQYF. CDR3 sequence (DNA): TGTGCCAGCAGCCTCCGGACTAGCGGGATTCCAGATACGCAGTATTTT.

For this clonotype: An end of the junction differs from the germline gene, which may be a read error. CDR3 sequence (DNA): TGTGCCAGCAGCGAGACTGGGACAGGGGGACAGACCCAGGACTTC. Translation gives CASSETGTGGQTQDF. The genes are TRBV7-2 and TRBJ2-5; 11 bases are shared with TRBD1. Germline CDR1 SGHTA, CDR2 FQGNSA. CDR3 length equals 15 residues.

A remark on this clonotype: A single base is all that separates this from a far larger clone, so a read error is likely. As DNA, the CDR3 is TGCGCCAGCAGCTTGGGCGGGAGCTCCTACAATGGGCAGTTCTTC. Translation: CASSLGGSSYNGQFF. The rearrangement links TRBV5-1 to TRBJ2-1, with 7 bases matching TRBD2. The CDR3 loop spans 15 amino acids. Germline V gives CDR1 SGHRS, CDR2 YFSETQ.

The gene calls are TRBV5-5 and TRBJ2-6; TRBD2 matches at 12 bases. There are 21 residues in the CDR3. Germline-derived CDR1 and CDR2 are SGHKS and YYEKEE (reference sequence). V gave up 3 bases and J gave up 1 base; unmatched junction bases: 14. The CDR3: CASSSTTSGRVGGSGANVLTF. CDR3 bases: TGTGCCAGCAGCTCAACGACTAGCGGGAGAGTAGGAGGATCTGGGGCCAACGTCCTGACTTTC.

The chain combines TRBV7-9 with TRBJ2-7; possible D gene TRBD2, 7 bases. This CDR3 is 14 amino acids long. Germline loops: CDR1 SEHNR, CDR2 FQNEAQ (reference sequence). V was shortened by 5 bases and J by 3 bases, with 14 bases between the two germline ends. The CDR3 region is CASSPGRGIYEQYF. CDR3 in DNA: TGTGCCAGCAGCCCGGGGAGGGGGATCTACGAGCAGTACTTC.

This clonotype was counted only a few times. V is TRBV4-3 and J is TRBJ2-3; D possibly corresponds to TRBD2 (5 bases). Looked up from germline, CDR1 is LGHNA and CDR2 is YSLEER. V dropped 4 bases and J dropped 3 bases, with 11 bases sitting between them. The CDR3 covers 14 residues. CDR3 region: CASSLQTRTDTQYF. The CDR3 DNA follows: TGCGCCAGCAGCCTACAAACTAGAACAGATACGCAGTATTTT.